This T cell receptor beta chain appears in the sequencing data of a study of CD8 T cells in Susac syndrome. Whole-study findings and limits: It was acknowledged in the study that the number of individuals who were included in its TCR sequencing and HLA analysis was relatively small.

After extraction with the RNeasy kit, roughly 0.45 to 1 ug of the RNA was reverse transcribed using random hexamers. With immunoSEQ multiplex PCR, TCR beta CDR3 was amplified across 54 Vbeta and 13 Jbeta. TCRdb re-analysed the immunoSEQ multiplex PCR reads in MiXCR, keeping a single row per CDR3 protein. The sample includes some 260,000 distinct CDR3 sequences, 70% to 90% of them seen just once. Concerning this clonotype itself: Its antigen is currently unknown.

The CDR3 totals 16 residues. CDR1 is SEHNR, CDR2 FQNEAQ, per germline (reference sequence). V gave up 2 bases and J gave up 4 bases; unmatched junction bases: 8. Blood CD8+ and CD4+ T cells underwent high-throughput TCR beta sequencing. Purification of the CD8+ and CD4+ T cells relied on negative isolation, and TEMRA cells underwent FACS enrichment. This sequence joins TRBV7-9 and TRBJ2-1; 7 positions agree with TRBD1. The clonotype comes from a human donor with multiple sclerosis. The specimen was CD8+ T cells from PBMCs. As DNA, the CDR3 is TGTGCCAGCAGCTTAATGTCAGGGGGTATTTACAATGAGCAGTTCTTC. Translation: CASSLMSGGIYNEQFF. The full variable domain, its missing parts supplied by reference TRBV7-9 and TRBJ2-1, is DTGVSQNPRHKITKRGQNVTFRCDPISEHNRLYWYRQTLGQGPEFLTYFQNEAQLEKSRLLSDRFSAERPKGSFSTLEIQRTEQGDSAMYLCASSLMSGGIYNEQFFGPGTRLTVL.